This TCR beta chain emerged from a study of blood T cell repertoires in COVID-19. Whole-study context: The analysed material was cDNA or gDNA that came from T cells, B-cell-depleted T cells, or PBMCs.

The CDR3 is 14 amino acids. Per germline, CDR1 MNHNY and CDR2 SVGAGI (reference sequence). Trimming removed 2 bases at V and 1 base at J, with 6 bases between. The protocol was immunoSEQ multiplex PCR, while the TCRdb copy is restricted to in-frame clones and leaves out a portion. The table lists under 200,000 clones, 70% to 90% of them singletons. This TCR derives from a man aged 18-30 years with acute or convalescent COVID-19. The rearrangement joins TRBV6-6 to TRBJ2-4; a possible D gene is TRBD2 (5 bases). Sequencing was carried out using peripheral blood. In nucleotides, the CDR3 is TGTGCCAGCAGTTACGGGGAGGCCAAAAACATTCAGTACTTC. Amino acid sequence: CASSYGEAKNIQYF.